These T cell receptor beta chains were read from a single sample in a study of naive and memory T cell subsets. TCRdb recomputed calls from the UMI-ligation and nested PCR reads with MiXCR, one row per CDR3 protein. The table lists roughly 97,000 distinct CDR3 sequences, 14% of them singletons. The sample taken for sequencing was naive CD8+ T cells from blood. The receptors come from a human donor in good health. Both conserved end residues are part of each CDR3. A D gene is named only where the DNA matches it firmly. Clone size appears in some rows only: once, few, many, or a class for an expanded clone.

abundance,d_gene,j_gene,v_gene,CDR3nt,CDR3aa
few,-,TRBJ2-5,TRBV15,TGTGCCACCAGCAGAGTAACAGGGCAAGAGACCCAGTACTTC,CATSRVTGQETQYF
many,-,TRBJ1-6,TRBV4-3,TGCGCCAGCAGCCAAGAACCAGGGGTGGATTCACCCCTCCACTTT,CASSQEPGVDSPLHF
-,TRBD1,TRBJ2-7,TRBV12-3/TRBV12-4,TGTGCCAGCAGGTTGACAGGGGGCGAGTACGAGCAGTACTTC,CASRLTGGEYEQYF
many,-,TRBJ2-4,TRBV2,TGTGCCAGCAGTCCGGACATTCAGTACTTC,CASSPDIQYF
many,-,TRBJ1-6,TRBV7-9,TGTGCCAGCAGCCTTCCGTTGTATTCACCCCTCCACTTT,CASSLPLYSPLHF
few,-,TRBJ2-5,TRBV7-9,TGTGCCAGCAGCCCGGACAGTCAAGAGACCCAGTACTTC,CASSPDSQETQYF
-,-,TRBJ2-1,TRBV12-5,TGTGCTAGTGGTGACTACAATGAGCAGTTCTTC,CASGDYNEQFF
few,TRBD1,TRBJ1-1,TRBV4-3,TGCGCCAGCAGCCAGAGGGGACAGGGGCCGTGGGTTTTCACTGAAGCTTTCTTT,CASSQRGQGPWVFTEAFF
-,-,TRBJ1-1,TRBV12-3/TRBV12-4,TGTGCCAGCAGTCCCCCAGCAGGGGATACTGAAGCTTTCTTT,CASSPPAGDTEAFF
-,TRBD1,TRBJ1-4,TRBV12-3/TRBV12-4,TGTGCCAGCTCGTCTAGGGGGCTTAATGAAAAACTGTTTTTT,CASSSRGLNEKLFF
-,-,TRBJ2-7,TRBV4-3,TGCGCCAGCAGCCAAGATGGATCAGGGCCCTACGAGCAGTACTTC,CASSQDGSGPYEQYF
-,TRBD2,TRBJ2-3,TRBV27,TGTGCCAGCAGTTTACGGACTAGCGGGAGCGGCACAGATACGCAGTATTTT,CASSLRTSGSGTDTQYF
few,-,TRBJ2-5,TRBV15,TGTGCCACCAGCCCAACCCGACAGTTCCAAGAGACCCAGTACTTC,CATSPTRQFQETQYF
-,TRBD1,TRBJ1-1,TRBV9,TGTGCCAGCAGCGAGGTGACAGGGTACACTGAAGCTTTCTTT,CASSEVTGYTEAFF
-,-,TRBJ2-7,TRBV2,TGTGCCAGCAGTGAATATCCTCATTACGAGCAGTACTTC,CASSEYPHYEQYF
many,-,TRBJ2-1,TRBV29-1,TGCAGCGTGGGGGACGGAGGGTACAATGAGCAGTTCTTC,CSVGDGGYNEQFF
few,TRBD1,TRBJ1-4,TRBV12-3/TRBV12-4,TGTGCCAGCAGTTTACTAGGGACAGGGGGAAATGAAAAACTGTTTTTT,CASSLLGTGGNEKLFF
few,-,TRBJ1-1,TRBV29-1,TGCAGCGTTGATTTGGGACAAGCTAACCCTGAAGCTTTCTTT,CSVDLGQANPEAFF
few,-,TRBJ2-5,TRBV5-1,TGCGCCAGCAGCTTGGTGGGCAGTCAAGAGACCCAGTACTTC,CASSLVGSQETQYF
-,TRBD1,TRBJ2-1,TRBV7-2,TGTGCCAGCAGCTCTCCGACGGACAGGGTGGAGGATGAGCAGTTCTTC,CASSSPTDRVEDEQFF
-,-,TRBJ2-3,TRBV7-9,TGTGCCAGCGGGGCGGGCGATGGTATAGATACGCAGTATTTT,CASGAGDGIDTQYF
-,-,TRBJ1-2,TRBV12-3/TRBV12-4,TGTGCCAGCAGTTTAGTCCCGGGACCCATCGAATTCTATGGCTACACCTTC,CASSLVPGPIEFYGYTF
-,-,TRBJ2-1,TRBV14,TGTGCCAGCAGCCAAGTCTCAGGGGCCCTTAATGAGCAGTTCTTC,CASSQVSGALNEQFF
-,-,TRBJ1-2,TRBV9,TGTGCCAGCAGCGTAGCTACGAGTAACTATGGCTACACCTTC,CASSVATSNYGYTF
few,TRBD2,TRBJ2-7,TRBV20-1,TGCAGTGCTATTCTAGCGGGAGCGATCTCCTACGAGCAGTACTTC,CSAILAGAISYEQYF
few,TRBD1,TRBJ1-5,TRBV5-6,TGTGCCAGCAGCTTGGCCGGGACAGGATTTAATCAGCCCCAGCATTTT,CASSLAGTGFNQPQHF
-,-,TRBJ2-3,TRBV29-1,TGCAGCGTTGTCGGGGTCAGGGGAGGAGATACGCAGTATTTT,CSVVGVRGGDTQYF
-,-,TRBJ2-5,TRBV7-8,TGTGCCAGCAGGGGCCTAAGGGGAGAGACCCAGTACTTC,CASRGLRGETQYF
-,TRBD1,TRBJ1-1,TRBV12-3/TRBV12-4,TGTGCCAGCATCCGCGTTGGGACAGGGGACACTGAAGCTTTCTTT,CASIRVGTGDTEAFF
few,TRBD1,TRBJ2-7,TRBV20-1,TGCAGTGCTAGAGATATAGACAGGGGTCTGGACGAGCAGTACTTC,CSARDIDRGLDEQYF
many,TRBD2,TRBJ2-1,TRBV19,TGTGCCAGTATTTCGCGACCGGGACTAGCTGCTGAGCAGTTCTTC,CASISRPGLAAEQFF
few,-,TRBJ2-1,TRBV5-6,TGTGCCAGCAGCTTGGCCCTAACCCTAGGTGAGCAGTTCTTC,CASSLALTLGEQFF
few,-,TRBJ2-1,TRBV28,TGTGCCAGCAGTCCCCGGCCATACAATGAGCAGTTCTTC,CASSPRPYNEQFF
few,-,TRBJ2-7,TRBV19,TGTGCCAGTAGTGCCTCGGGACGGGGCTACGAGCAGTACTTC,CASSASGRGYEQYF
many,-,TRBJ2-1,TRBV29-1,TGCAGCGTTGTACTAGCATCCTACAATGAGCAGTTCTTC,CSVVLASYNEQFF
few,-,TRBJ2-1,TRBV6-2/TRBV6-3,TGTGCCAGCAGATCAGACAGGACCGACAATGAGCAGTTCTTC,CASRSDRTDNEQFF
-,-,TRBJ1-1,TRBV10-3,TGTGCCACCACCGGGGACACGAACACTGAAGCTTTCTTT,CATTGDTNTEAFF
-,-,TRBJ2-4,TRBV6-2/TRBV6-3,TGTGCCAGCAGCCCGGGGGATAACATTCAGTACTTC,CASSPGDNIQYF
-,TRBD1,TRBJ2-7,TRBV13,TGTGCCAGCAGCTTGGGACAGGGGACCTACGAGCAGTACTTC,CASSLGQGTYEQYF
many,-,TRBJ2-7,TRBV20-1,TGCAGTGCTAGAGATCACGGGAGCCCGGGCTACGAGCAGTACTTC,CSARDHGSPGYEQYF
-,TRBD1,TRBJ2-3,TRBV2,TGTGCCAGCAGACCCCCGGGACAGGAGAATTCGCAGTATTTT,CASRPPGQENSQYF
many,-,TRBJ1-6,TRBV29-1,TGCAGCGTGTGTGAGGGACAAGCGAATTCACCCCTCCACTTT,CSVCEGQANSPLHF
few,-,TRBJ2-7,TRBV28,TGTGCCAGCAGTTTAATGGGGGGGCAGCGTAGCTCCTACGAGCAGTACTTC,CASSLMGGQRSSYEQYF
-,-,TRBJ2-3,TRBV27,TGTGCCAGCAGTTCTGACCTTAGCCCGGATACGCAGTATTTT,CASSSDLSPDTQYF
-,TRBD2,TRBJ2-7,TRBV7-9,TGTGCCAGCAGCTTAGGTTTGGGGGAGGGCCCAAACGAGCAGTACTTC,CASSLGLGEGPNEQYF
few,TRBD1,TRBJ1-1,TRBV7-9,TGTGCCAGCAGCTTAGGATGGCAGGGGGCGAGGAACACTGAAGCTTTCTTT,CASSLGWQGARNTEAFF
many,TRBD1,TRBJ2-7,TRBV12-3/TRBV12-4,TGTGCCAGCCGTCCCGGGACAGGTAGACACGAGCAGTACTTC,CASRPGTGRHEQYF
-,-,TRBJ2-5,TRBV20-1,TGCAGTGCTAGAGATGTGGTAGGGGGGCCGCAAGAGACCCAGTACTTC,CSARDVVGGPQETQYF
-,-,TRBJ2-1,TRBV6-6,TGTGCCAGCAGTTGGGGGGTGGGGTCCGGAAATGAGCAGTTCTTC,CASSWGVGSGNEQFF
few,TRBD1,TRBJ2-1,TRBV19,TGTGCCAGTAGCAGGGCCGGGACAGGGGGTTTCGATGAGCAGTTCTTC,CASSRAGTGGFDEQFF
many,TRBD1,TRBJ1-4,TRBV7-9,TGTGCCAGCAGCCCCCAGGGGACAGGGGCAACTAATGAAAAACTGTTTTTT,CASSPQGTGATNEKLFF
-,-,TRBJ1-2,TRBV20-1,TGCAGTGCTACGACCGGGACATACTCTTCCGGCTACACCTTC,CSATTGTYSSGYTF
-,-,TRBJ2-7,TRBV19,TGTGCCAGTAGTATAGTCCGGGGGTACGAGCAGTACTTC,CASSIVRGYEQYF
-,-,TRBJ2-2,TRBV15,TGTGCCACCAGCCCCCGTCTGAACACCGGGGAGCTGTTTTTT,CATSPRLNTGELFF
-,TRBD1,TRBJ2-7,TRBV15,TGTGCCACCAGCAGAGGAGGGACAGGCAGTTACGAGCAGTACTTC,CATSRGGTGSYEQYF
few,TRBD2,TRBJ2-1,TRBV6-6,TGTGCCAGCAGTTACTCGGGCCCTAGCGGTGAGCAGTTCTTC,CASSYSGPSGEQFF
many,TRBD2,TRBJ2-3,TRBV20-1,TGCAGTGCTAGAGTACCGGGACTAGCTAGCACAGATACGCAGTATTTT,CSARVPGLASTDTQYF
-,TRBD1,TRBJ2-2,TRBV12-3/TRBV12-4,TGTGCCAGCAGGAGACAGGGGATCTACGAGGAGCTGTTTTTT,CASRRQGIYEELFF